Given below is one TCR beta chain in context. This clone may be a read error of a much larger clone one base away. This record belongs to a study of tumor-infiltrating lymphocytes in primary liver carcinoma. J lost 0 bases, V lost 2 bases, and 1 base had no gene match. Per germline, CDR1 SEHNR and CDR2 FQNEAQ (reference sequence). The CDR3 contains 15 residues. Constant-region priming of 500 ng total RNA yielded TCR beta cDNA. TCR beta libraries came from three nested multiplex PCR rounds using slightly modified ARM-PCR. TRBV1-TRBV30 forward and Cbeta reverse primers drove the first two roughly 10-cycle rounds. TCRdb called the multiplex PCR reads again in MiXCR, with one record for every CDR3 protein. The profile covers approximately 110,000 distinct CDR3 sequences, with about 59% appearing a single time and around 9.7% taken by the ten largest. Total RNA and DNA came together from about 19-30 mg of bulk tissue without cell sorting.

The sequence was obtained from an older woman with primary liver carcinoma and hepatitis B virus infection. Sequencing used liver tumor tissue from sampling region 1. Subset specified: tumor region T1, superior pole. The V call is TRBV7-9, the J call TRBJ2-3; TRBD2 matches 8 bases. The CDR3 region is CASSLSSGSTDTQYF. The CDR3 nucleotides are TGTGCCAGCAGCTTATCTAGCGGGAGCACAGATACGCAGTATTTT.